A selection of T cell receptor beta chains follows, all from one sample in a study of T cells after posttransplantation cyclophosphamide. The table came from immunoSEQ multiplex PCR; TCRdb's copy has only in-frame clones and leaves some out. The table lists tens of thousands of clones, around 94% of them singletons. The sequenced sample consisted of PBMCs. The receptors stem from a woman between 25 and 40 years old in good health and a related stem cell transplant donor. CDR3s include the opening cysteine and the closing phenylalanine or tryptophan. A D gene is named only where the DNA matches it firmly. Clone sizes are given selectively: once, few, many, or a class where the clone is expanded.

CDR3 length	clone size	V gene	J gene	D gene	CDR3 DNA	CDR3 protein
16	-	TRBV5-1	TRBJ2-7	-	TGCGCCAGCAGCCCGGATTGGGAGGCAGTGTCCTACGAGCAGTACTTC	CASSPDWEAVSYEQYF
16	-	TRBV10-3	TRBJ2-1	TRBD2	TGTGCCATCAGTGGCCTAGCGGGGGGGACTATCAATGAGCAGTTCTTC	CAISGLAGGTINEQFF
15	-	TRBV9	TRBJ2-1	TRBD2	TGTGCCAGCAGCCCGGGACTAGCGGGGGGCGGGGAGCAGTTCTTC	CASSPGLAGGGEQFF
13	-	TRBV10-1	TRBJ2-1	TRBD1	TGCGCCAGCAGTGAATCAGGGGGCAATGAGCAGTTCTTC	CASSESGGNEQFF
13	-	TRBV28	TRBJ2-1	-	TGTGCCAGCAGTATCCCAGGGAAGCTTGGGCAGTTCTTC	CASSIPGKLGQFF
17	few	TRBV4-1	TRBJ2-2	-	TGCGCCAGCAGCCAAGATGGGGGGACGGCGAACACCGGGGAGCTGTTTTTT	CASSQDGGTANTGELFF
16	once	TRBV2	TRBJ1-5	TRBD1	TGTGCCAGCAGTCTACGACAGGGCAGGAGCAATCAGCCCCAGCATTTT	CASSLRQGRSNQPQHF
14	-	TRBV14	TRBJ1-1	-	TGTGCCAGCAGCCAAACCCCAGGGAACACTGAAGCTTTCTTT	CASSQTPGNTEAFF
13	-	TRBV19	TRBJ1-5	TRBD1	TGTGCCAGTAGTATGGGGACAGATCAGCCCCAGCATTTT	CASSMGTDQPQHF
15	-	TRBV29-1	TRBJ2-1	TRBD2	TGCAGCGTCGACGGACTAGCGAGTATCTACAATGAGCAGTTCTTC	CSVDGLASIYNEQFF
16	-	TRBV5-1	TRBJ2-1	TRBD1	TGCGCCAGCAGCTTGGAACAGGGGCACTCCTACAATGAGCAGTTCTTC	CASSLEQGHSYNEQFF
14	-	TRBV7-2	TRBJ2-5	TRBD2	TGTGCCAGCAGCATATGGGGGGGTCAAGAGACCCAGTACTTC	CASSIWGGQETQYF
14	-	TRBV11-2	TRBJ2-7	-	TGTGCCAGCAGCCCACTGGGCGGGACCTACGAGCAGTACTTC	CASSPLGGTYEQYF
14	-	TRBV5-1	TRBJ1-1	-	TGCGCCAGCAGCTTCGGGGGGACTGGCACTGAAGCTTTCTTT	CASSFGGTGTEAFF
12	few	TRBV2	TRBJ1-1	TRBD1	TGTGCCAGCAGTTTACAGGGGATTGAAGCTTTCTTT	CASSLQGIEAFF
15	-	TRBV4-3	TRBJ1-1	-	TGCGCCAGCAGCCAAGTGGGGGGAATGAACACTGAAGCTTTCTTT	CASSQVGGMNTEAFF
14	-	TRBV6-1	TRBJ1-5	-	TGTGCCAGCAGTGAATTGGCAGTCTATCAGCCCCAGCATTTT	CASSELAVYQPQHF
14	-	TRBV10-1	TRBJ1-1	-	TGCGCCAGCAGCCAAACGGGGTCGAACACTGAAGCTTTCTTT	CASSQTGSNTEAFF
15	-	TRBV27	TRBJ1-2	TRBD1	TGTGCCAGCAGTTCATCTACGGGACAGCTCTATGGCTACACCTTC	CASSSSTGQLYGYTF
17	-	TRBV6-1	TRBJ2-5	TRBD2	TGTGCCAGCAGTGAGTGGCGGGGGGCCAGAGGAGAAGAGACCCAGTACTTC	CASSEWRGARGEETQYF
14	-	TRBV2	TRBJ2-1	-	TGTGCCAGCAGAGGTCAGCGATACTACAATGAGCAGTTCTTC	CASRGQRYYNEQFF
16	-	TRBV4-3	TRBJ2-3	TRBD1	TGCGCCAGCAGCTACTCCCGGGACAGGGTAGGAGATACGCAGTATTTT	CASSYSRDRVGDTQYF
15	-	TRBV9	TRBJ1-1	TRBD1	TGTGCCAGCAGCGGGAAACAGGGGGCTGGCACTGAAGCTTTCTTT	CASSGKQGAGTEAFF
16	-	TRBV14	TRBJ2-3	TRBD2	TGTGCCAGCAGCCAACTGCGGGGGGGACGCACAGATACGCAGTATTTT	CASSQLRGGRTDTQYF
14	-	TRBV19	TRBJ1-2	-	TGTGCCAGTAGTATAACTTCAGGGTTCTATGGCTACACCTTC	CASSITSGFYGYTF
14	-	TRBV29-1	TRBJ2-3	-	TGCAGCGTTGAAAAGTTATTAGTAACAGATACGCAGTATTTT	CSVEKLLVTDTQYF
18	-	TRBV12-5	TRBJ2-2	TRBD2	TGTGCTAGTGGTTTGGTACTAGCGGGTCCTACGAACACCGGGGAGCTGTTTTTT	CASGLVLAGPTNTGELFF
12	-	TRBV12-5	TRBJ2-4	-	TGTGCTAGTGGTCCTTCGGGGACAAACAAGGACTTC	CASGPSGTNKDF
13	-	TRBV2	TRBJ2-5	-	TGTGCCAGCAGGCGGGACAGCCGGGAGACCCAGTACTTC	CASRRDSRETQYF
15	-	TRBV7-3	TRBJ2-3	TRBD2	TGTGCCAGCAGCTACCAGCGGGGTGGATCAGATACGCAGTATTTT	CASSYQRGGSDTQYF
16	-	TRBV7-8	TRBJ1-3	-	TGTGCCAGCAGCTCCCACAGGGTCAGCTCTGGAAACACCATATATTTT	CASSSHRVSSGNTIYF
13	-	TRBV7-3	TRBJ1-1	-	TGTGCCAGCAGCCCTGCGGCGAACACTGAAGCTTTCTTT	CASSPAANTEAFF
15	-	TRBV6-1	TRBJ1-2	TRBD1	TGTGCCAGCAGTGATCGACAGGGGGCTGCCTATGGCTACACCTTC	CASSDRQGAAYGYTF
14	-	TRBV5-1	TRBJ1-6	-	TGCGCCAGCAGCTACGGACAGCGGTATTCACCCCTCCACTTT	CASSYGQRYSPLHF
15	once	TRBV7-2	TRBJ1-2	-	TGTGCCAGCAGCTTAGTAGGGGAGGGTGGCTATGGCTACACCTTC	CASSLVGEGGYGYTF
15	-	TRBV4-2	TRBJ2-6	TRBD1	TGTGCCAGCAGCCCGACAGGGGCTGGGGCCAACGTCCTGACTTTC	CASSPTGAGANVLTF
13	-	TRBV2	TRBJ1-5	-	TGTGCCAGCACCGCGGACAGAAATCAGCCCCAGCATTTT	CASTADRNQPQHF